The present T cell receptor (beta chain) was sequenced within a study of blood T cells in healthy people across ages. As regards this clonotype: One junction end disagrees with the germline gene, perhaps due to a read error.

Sample-barcoded 5' priming and a J-beta primer mix drove a second PCR of about 6 to 12 cycles. A single record per CDR3 protein comes from TCRdb applying MiXCR to the 5' RACE reads. This table holds 1,500,000 or so distinct CDR3 sequences, approximately 43% found once. This clonotype originated in a woman aged 18-29 years in good health. Input material: blood.

The CDR3 region is CASNQGALLGTEAFF. In DNA, the CDR3 is TGTGCCAGCAACCAAGGTGCCTTATTGGGCACTGAAGCTTTCTTT. The J gene is TRBJ1-1, the V gene TRBV4-2; D is unclear. CDR3 size: 15 residues. CDR1 is LGHNA, CDR2 YNFKEQ, per germline.